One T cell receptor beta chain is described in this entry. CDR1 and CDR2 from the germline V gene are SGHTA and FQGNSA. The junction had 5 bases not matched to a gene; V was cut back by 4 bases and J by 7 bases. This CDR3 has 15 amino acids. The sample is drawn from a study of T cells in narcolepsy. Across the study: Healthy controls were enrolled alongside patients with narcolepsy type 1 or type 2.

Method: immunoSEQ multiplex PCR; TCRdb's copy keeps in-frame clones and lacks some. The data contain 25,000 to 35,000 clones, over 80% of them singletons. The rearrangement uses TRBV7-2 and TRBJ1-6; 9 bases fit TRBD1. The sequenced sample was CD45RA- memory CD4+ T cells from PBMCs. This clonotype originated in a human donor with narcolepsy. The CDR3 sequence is CASSSGTGRNSPLHF. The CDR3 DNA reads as TGTGCCAGCAGCTCAGGGACAGGGAGGAATTCACCCCTCCACTTT.